This is a list of T cell receptor beta chains from one sample in a study of CD4 and CD8 cells across lung adenocarcinoma regions. TCRdb re-called the PCR reads with MiXCR, one entry per CDR3 protein. The sample contains 13,000 to 15,000 distinct CDR3 sequences, around 45% of which appear only once. Source material: CD4+ T cells from the center of a lung tumor. The source is a male donor with lung adenocarcinoma. The CD4 and CD8 labels of this study may be unreliable. Each CDR3 is given with its conserved first and last residue.

j_gene: TRBJ2-1
v_gene: TRBV4-1
CDR3aa: CASSQVAEGEQFF

j_gene: NA
v_gene: TRBV28
CDR3aa: CAGGTAYEQYF

j_gene: TRBJ2-3
v_gene: TRBV15
CDR3aa: CATSRGSGTDTQYF

j_gene: NA
v_gene: TRBV6-1
CDR3aa: CASSLVSYEQYF

j_gene: TRBJ2-6
v_gene: TRBV9
CDR3aa: CASMGANVLTF

j_gene: TRBJ2-3
v_gene: TRBV6-1
CDR3aa: CASSEGGDTTYEQYF

j_gene: TRBJ2-7
v_gene: TRBV4-1
CDR3aa: CASSHGTSGTIEQYF

j_gene: NA
v_gene: TRBV4-1
CDR3aa: CASSPGISPYEQYF

j_gene: TRBJ2-3
v_gene: TRBV28
CDR3aa: CASRPIRTSGRADTQYF

j_gene: TRBJ2-3
v_gene: TRBV6-4
CDR3aa: CASSDGRGGENTQYF

j_gene: TRBJ2-1
v_gene: TRBV6-4
CDR3aa: CASSLLAGVEQFF

j_gene: NA
v_gene: TRBV10-2
CDR3aa: CATQGRGFPHEQYF

j_gene: TRBJ2-2
v_gene: TRBV28
CDR3aa: CASTSGRDLWTGELFF

j_gene: TRBJ2-5
v_gene: TRBV10-3
CDR3aa: CVSGPGQKVQYF

j_gene: TRBJ2-1
v_gene: TRBV4-1
CDR3aa: CASSHLGTATSYNEQFF